One and the same sample provided the 16 T cell receptor beta chains below, sequenced in a study of T-cell memory formation after mild COVID-19. TCRdb fed the 5' RACE reads into MiXCR, producing one record per CDR3 protein. The sample has more than 80,000 distinct CDR3 sequences; around 12% are singletons. Source material: PBMCs or a T cell subset sorted from them (not recorded which). These receptors came from an adult woman who had mild COVID-19 (a few samples of this study predate the infection). Cell type and time point are not known.

This clonotype turned up a few times. DNA for the CDR3: TGTGCCAGCAGCCCCGCGGTGGGGGGAGTCGACGAGCAGTACTTC. Translation gives CASSPAVGGVDEQYF. The V and J genes are TRBV7-9 and TRBJ2-7, with D tentatively TRBD2 (6 bases). This CDR3 contains 15 residues. V was cut by 5 bases and J by 5 bases, with 19 bases left in between. Germline values: CDR1 SEHNR, CDR2 FQNEAQ (reference sequence).

The chain carries TRBV6-5 and TRBJ1-1; TRBD1 might be the D (5 bases). The CDR3 is 14 residues long. With 6 bases removed from V and 1 base from J, the gap between germline ends came to 12 bases. The germline CDR1 and CDR2 sequences are MNHEY and SVGAGI. The CDR3 nucleotides are TGTGCCAGCAGCCTCAGCCAGGGGAACACTGAAGCTTTCTTT. Its protein is CASSLSQGNTEAFF.

The chain uses TRBV29-1 and TRBJ1-2, with 8 bases fitting TRBD1. This CDR3 has 11 amino acids. The germline gives CDR1 SQVTM, CDR2 ANQGSEA. With V trimmed by 5 bases and J by 6 bases, 2 bases remained unmatched. The CDR3 is CSVPDRDGYTF. In DNA form, the CDR3 reads TGCAGCGTTCCGGACAGGGATGGCTACACCTTC.

In its sample, this clonotype was seen many times. V and J are TRBV7-9 and TRBJ1-4; possible D gene TRBD1, 5 bases. The germline CDR1 and CDR2 sequences are SEHNR and FQNEAQ (reference sequence). The CDR3 is 16 residues long. Deletions cut 5 bases from V and 5 bases from J, with 18 bases between. The CDR3 here is CASSPPLGGANEKLFF. In DNA, the CDR3 is TGTGCCAGCAGCCCACCCCTTGGGGGTGCAAATGAAAAACTGTTTTTT.

As regards this clonotype: One junction end does not reproduce the germline sequence, and a read error may be involved. The chain has TRBV4-3 and TRBJ2-6; unclear D gene. This CDR3 comprises 16 residues. Germline CDR1 LGHNA, CDR2 YSLEER. CDR3 bases: TGCGCCAGCAGACAAGGAAAGGATTTGGGGGCCAACGTCCTGACTTTC. Amino acid sequence: CASRQGKDLGANVLTF.

This clonotype was recorded many times. The V call is TRBV29-1, the J call TRBJ2-2, with D possibly TRBD2 on 6 matching bases. Per the germline V gene, CDR1 is SQVTM and CDR2 is ANQGSEA. This CDR3 is 17 amino acids long. Between the trimmed V and J ends, which lost 6 bases and 4 bases, there was a span of 24 bases. The CDR3 nucleotides read TGCAGCGTCCGGCGTGGGGACTCCGAATCCCCCACCGGGGAGCTGTTTTTT. Translation: CSVRRGDSESPTGELFF.

The chain is built from TRBV7-9 and TRBJ2-5, with 7 bases aligning to TRBD1. V gave up 2 bases and J gave up 2 bases; unmatched junction bases: 2. Germline V gene lookup returns CDR1 SEHNR and CDR2 FQNEAQ (reference sequence). The CDR3 has 14 residues. The CDR3 DNA sequence: TGTGCCAGCAGCTTACCGGGACAGCAAGAGACCCAGTACTTC. It yields the protein CASSLPGQQETQYF.

V is TRBV20-1 and J is TRBJ2-7, with 7 bases identical to TRBD1. This CDR3 comprises 13 residues. CDR1 and CDR2 (germline): DFQATT, SNEGSKA (reference sequence). The ends lost 2 bases at V and 3 bases at J; junction bases unmatched: 4. The CDR3 spells CSARHGQVYEQYF. The DNA for the CDR3 is TGCAGTGCTAGACATGGACAGGTCTACGAGCAGTACTTC.

The rearrangement links TRBV30 to TRBJ2-1; D is ambiguous. The V gene's germline CDR1 is GTSNPN and CDR2 SVGIG (reference sequence). Trimming left V 3 bases short and J 2 bases short, with 11 bases between. The CDR3 is 14 amino acids. The CDR3 sequence is CAWSDESTYNEQFF. CDR3 nucleotides: TGTGCCTGGAGCGACGAATCAACCTACAATGAGCAGTTCTTC.

This clonotype was picked up a small number of times. This chain joins TRBV4-3 and TRBJ2-7, with D perhaps TRBD1 (6 bases). The CDR3 contains 16 residues. Germline CDR1 is LGHNA and CDR2 is YSLEER. Trimming left V 4 bases short and J 1 base short, with 17 bases between. Here the CDR3 DNA reads TGCGCCAGCAGCCTCCACGGGCAGGACAGATCCTACGAGCAGTACTTC. Translated, it gives CASSLHGQDRSYEQYF.

This clonotype was seen only a few times. The CDR3 DNA reads TGCAGTGCGCGGACAGGGGAAGGATCCTACAATGAGCAGTTCTTC. As protein: CSARTGEGSYNEQFF. The chain has TRBV20-1 and TRBJ2-1; 9 bases line up with TRBD1. CDR3 size: 15 residues. CDR1 is DFQATT, CDR2 SNEGSKA, per germline (reference sequence). With 6 bases clipped from V and 1 base from J, the junction kept 7 bases outside the gene matches.

J is TRBJ2-7 and V is TRBV27; the D gene is possibly TRBD2 (5 bases). The CDR3 totals 12 residues. Looked up from germline, CDR1 is MNHEY and CDR2 is SMNVEV (reference sequence). With 6 bases removed from V and 3 bases from J, the gap between germline ends came to 9 bases. CDR3 protein: CASSAGNYEQYF. The CDR3 DNA reads TGTGCCAGCAGCGCCGGGAACTACGAGCAGTACTTC.

At least ten counts were recorded for this clonotype. The rearrangement uses TRBV7-9 and TRBJ2-7; D gene uncertain. The CDR3 has 11 amino acids. Germline V CDR1 and CDR2: SEHNR, FQNEAQ (reference sequence). CDR3 amino acids: CASQSSYEQYF. The CDR3 region has the DNA TGTGCTTCACAGAGCTCCTACGAGCAGTACTTC.

This sequence joins TRBV6-1 and TRBJ1-5; possibly TRBD1 for D (5 bases). Germline CDR1 reads MNHNS; CDR2 reads SASEGT. The CDR3 loop spans 14 amino acids. Trimming cost V 8 bases and J 4 bases, with 15 bases left between them. CDR3 loop: CASGSPTDNQPQHF. CDR3 nucleotide sequence: TGTGCCAGCGGATCCCCGACAGATAATCAGCCCCAGCATTTT.

J is TRBJ2-2 and V is TRBV7-6, with D hard to call. The CDR3 runs 12 residues. Germline V lookup: CDR1 SGHVS, CDR2 FNYEAQ. V lost 6 bases and J lost 5, with 7 bases in between. The CDR3 loop reads CASRSLTGELFF. In nucleotides, the CDR3 is TGTGCCAGCAGGTCGCTAACCGGGGAGCTGTTTTTT.

V is TRBV27 and J is TRBJ2-1; 9 bases are a match to TRBD2. The germline V gene has CDR1 MNHEY and CDR2 SMNVEV (reference sequence). CDR3 length: 16 amino acids. J lost 4 bases, V lost 5 bases, and 9 bases had no gene match. The CDR3 nucleotides are TGTGCCAGCAGTCCCACTGAGAGCGGGGGGTACAATGAGCAGTTCTTC. Protein sequence: CASSPTESGGYNEQFF.